Shown below are 15 T cell receptor beta chains from a single sample sequenced in a study of T cell repertoires in aging, cancer and after chemotherapy. A mixed TRB-A/B primer pool amplified rearranged TRB by multiplex touch-down PCR. TCRdb used MiXCR to reprocess the multiplex PCR reads, holding one entry per CDR3 protein. The sample contains approximately 11,000 distinct CDR3 sequences, 35% to 50% of which appear only once. Amplification of TCR beta used genomic DNA extracted from peripheral blood. The sequencing input was blood. These receptors all come from a human donor in good health.

This chain connects TRBV2 to TRBJ1-1; D unclear. Trimming shortened V by 1 base and J by 4 bases, and 16 bases separated the two germline ends. The CDR3 runs 16 residues. Looked up from germline, CDR1 is SNHLY and CDR2 is FYNNEI. CDR3 sequence (DNA): TGTGCCAGCAGTGAAGGCGTGTGGGAGGTGGGCACTGAAGCTTTCTTT. It yields the protein CASSEGVWEVGTEAFF. The full variable domain, its missing parts supplied by reference TRBV2 and TRBJ1-1, is EPEVTQTPSHQVTQMGQEVILRCVPISNHLYFYWYRQILGQKVEFLVSFYNNEISEKSEIFDDQFSVERPDGSNFTLKIRSTKLEDSAMYFCASSEGVWEVGTEAFFGQGTRLTVV.

V and J are TRBV20-1 and TRBJ2-2; D is uncertain. This CDR3 has 13 residues. In germline, CDR1 is DFQATT, CDR2 SNEGSKA (reference sequence). Deletions cut 3 bases from V and 3 bases from J, with 8 bases between. The CDR3 region is CSASLSDTGELFF. CDR3 nucleotide sequence: TGCAGTGCTAGTCTATCAGACACCGGGGAGCTGTTTTTT.

This clonotype appeared a few times. The chain has TRBV6-5 and TRBJ2-7; possibly TRBD2 for D (5 bases). Trimming removed 0 bases from V and 2 bases from J, with 14 bases in between. Germline lookup yields CDR1 MNHEY and CDR2 SVGAGI. This CDR3 has 16 residues. CDR3 coding DNA: TGTGCCAGCAGTTACTCAAGACTACTAACGCCCTACGAGCAGTACTTC. This translates into CASSYSRLLTPYEQYF.

This clonotype is deemed medium-sized (0.01 to 0.1%). The V and J genes are TRBV20-1 and TRBJ2-3; D is ambiguous. V lost 2 bases and J lost 2, with 5 bases in between. The germline V gene encodes CDR1 DFQATT and CDR2 SNEGSKA (reference sequence). This CDR3 has 12 amino acids. The CDR3: CSARMITDTQYF. The CDR3 DNA reads TGCAGTGCTAGAATGATCACAGATACGCAGTATTTT.

This chain joins TRBV28 and TRBJ1-5; D unresolved. V gave up 2 bases and J gave up 0 bases, with 8 bases separating them. This CDR3 spans 15 amino acids. Germline CDR1 and CDR2: MDHEN and SYDVKM. The CDR3 DNA is TGTGCCAGCAGTTTACAGTTCGGTAGCAATCAGCCCCAGCATTTT. It yields the protein CASSLQFGSNQPQHF. Using reference TRBV28 and TRBJ1-5 for the parts outside the CDR3, the full variable domain is DVKVTQSSRYLVKRTGEKVFLECVQDMDHENMFWYRQDPGLGLRLIYFSYDVKMKEKGDIPEGYSVSREKKERFSLILESASTNQTSMYLCASSLQFGSNQPQHFGDGTRLSIL.

This clonotype turned up a few times. This chain joins TRBV27 and TRBJ1-6; tentatively, D is TRBD1 (5 bases). Per the germline V gene, CDR1 is MNHEY and CDR2 is SMNVEV (reference sequence). V dropped 3 bases and J dropped 6 bases, with 12 bases sitting between them. The CDR3 length is 15 residues. The CDR3: CASSFFRDGNSPLHF. DNA of the CDR3: TGTGCCAGCAGTTTCTTCCGGGACGGTAATTCACCCCTCCACTTT.

The rearrangement uses TRBV7-3 and TRBJ2-1, with a weak D call TRBD2 (6 bases). There are 15 residues in the CDR3. Germline V gives CDR1 SGHTA, CDR2 FQGTGA. Trimming removed 2 bases from V and 8 bases from J, with 16 bases in between. The CDR3 sequence is CASSLGDLESDEQFF. In DNA, the CDR3 is TGTGCCAGCAGCTTAGGGGACTTAGAATCCGATGAGCAGTTCTTC.

The chain links TRBV5-6 to TRBJ1-2; D is possibly TRBD1 (6 bases). The V and J ends lost 4 bases and 5 bases respectively, with 15 bases between them. The CDR3 has 14 residues. Looked up from germline, CDR1 is SGHDT and CDR2 is YYEEEE. CDR3 sequence: CASSQTRQVYGYTF. CDR3 nucleotide sequence: TGTGCCAGCAGCCAAACTCGACAGGTGTATGGCTACACCTTC. Combining the CDR3 with reference TRBV5-6 and TRBJ1-2 gives the whole variable domain DAGVTQSPTHLIKTRGQQVTLRCSPKSGHDTVSWYQQALGQGPQFIFQYYEEEERQRGNFPDRFSGHQFPNYSSELNVNALLLGDSALYLCASSQTRQVYGYTFGSGTRLTVV.

V usage is TRBV6-5 and J usage is TRBJ2-7; 7 bases agree with TRBD1. CDR3 size: 12 residues. In germline, CDR1 is MNHEY, CDR2 SVGAGI. The V gene end was trimmed by 10 bases and the J gene end by 6 bases; junction bases not matched to a gene: 9. The CDR3 spells CATSGTASEQYF. CDR3 sequence (DNA): TGTGCCACCTCCGGGACAGCGTCCGAGCAGTACTTC.

The V gene is TRBV6-5, the J gene TRBJ2-1; 7 positions agree with TRBD2. The CDR3 is 19 residues long. The germline V gene encodes CDR1 MNHEY and CDR2 SVGAGI. V lost 8 bases to trimming and J lost 2 bases; unmatched junction nucleotides: 21. CDR3 amino acids: CASSPPSVSGSLTYNEQFF. For the CDR3, the DNA is TGTGCCAGCTCACCACCCTCGGTTAGCGGGTCTCTAACCTACAATGAGCAGTTCTTC.

The chain carries TRBV20-1 and TRBJ2-5, with 10 bases aligning to TRBD2. Per germline, CDR1 DFQATT and CDR2 SNEGSKA (reference sequence). The length of the CDR3 is 13 residues. The ends lost 6 bases at V and 4 bases at J; junction bases unmatched: 5. CDR3 DNA: TGCAGTGCGGGACTAGCGCAAGTAGAGACCCAGTACTTC. This sequence encodes CSAGLAQVETQYF.

This chain links TRBV4-2 with TRBJ2-1; D tentatively fits TRBD1 or TRBD2 (5 bases each). The V gene's germline CDR1 is LGHNA and CDR2 YNFKEQ. V lost 6 bases to trimming and J lost 8 bases, with 26 bases between them. This CDR3 has 17 residues. CDR3 loop: CASSSPRASSYGDEQFF. The DNA for the CDR3 is TGTGCCAGCAGTTCCCCCAGGGCTAGCTCCTATGGGGATGAGCAGTTCTTC.

The chain is built from TRBV20-1 and TRBJ2-7, with D possibly being TRBD2 (6 bases). From germline, CDR1 is DFQATT and CDR2 SNEGSKA (reference sequence). V lost 3 bases and J lost 2, with 29 bases in between. The CDR3 extends over 19 amino acids. The CDR3 bases are TGCAGTGCTAGCTCTTCGGGGACCATCAGGGAGGCTACCCCCTACGAGCAGTACTTC. Its protein product is CSASSSGTIREATPYEQYF.

The chain combines TRBV6-5 with TRBJ1-5, with 7 bases identical to TRBD1. V shed 8 bases, J shed 3 bases, and the junction held 10 bases outside the gene matches. Germline CDR1 reads MNHEY; CDR2 reads SVGAGI. The CDR3 length is 15 residues. CDR3 region: CASRPGGTTNQPQHF. DNA for the CDR3: TGTGCCAGCCGGCCAGGGGGAACAACCAATCAGCCCCAGCATTTT.

This clonotype was detected a few times. J is TRBJ2-7 and V is TRBV20-1, with D uncertain. Germline CDR1 DFQATT, CDR2 SNEGSKA (reference sequence). The CDR3 extends over 13 amino acids. The V end was cut by 5 bases, the J end by 3 bases, with 14 bases between. The CDR3 is CSASRQPSYEQYF. The CDR3 DNA sequence: TGCAGTGCTTCTCGACAACCGAGCTACGAGCAGTACTTC.